This TCR beta chain was recorded in a study of blood T cells in healthy people across ages. Study details: Capture by template switching was about one barcoded beta molecule per two T cells.

Donors ranged from roughly 6 to 90 years old and were healthy Caucasians in Russia. CDR3 size: 16 residues. Germline V CDR1 and CDR2: SGHRS, YFSETQ. Germline trimming cut 4 bases from V and 4 bases from J; bases unmatched to any gene: 8. Findings and caveats of the study: Estimated diversity that came from one million T cells was considered an underestimate.

The second PCR ran roughly 7 to 12 cycles with a sample-barcoded 5' primer and J-beta primers. Any given sample supplied a minimum of 3 million CDR3-containing paired-end reads. TCRdb reanalysed the 5' RACE reads using MiXCR and keeps one entry per CDR3 protein. The sample lists more than 1.4 million distinct CDR3 sequences, roughly 40% occurring once. With regard to this clonotype: The antigen is not known.

The sequence was collected from a young woman in good health. Sequencing input: blood. V gene TRBV5-1 combines with J gene TRBJ2-2; TRBD1 aligns across 9 bases. The CDR3: CASSKDRGEGTGELFF. The CDR3 coding sequence is TGCGCCAGCAGCAAGGACAGGGGAGAAGGCACCGGGGAGCTGTTTTTT.